Shown below are 21 T cell receptor beta chains from a single sample sequenced in a study of cytomegalovirus exposure and HLA in healthy donors. The PCR contained 60 Vbeta and 13 Jbeta primers. Generated by immunoSEQ multiplex PCR, the TCRdb table keeps only in-frame clones and is missing some. The sample contains about 200,000 clones, approximately 70% of which appear only once. Sequenced material: PBMCs. The receptors derive from a woman in her 30s in good health and CMV-seronegative.

The DNA of the CDR3 is TGTGCCAGCAGCTTCAGGGGGCAGCGGGGAAACACCATATATTTT. It codes for CASSFRGQRGNTIYF. The chain combines TRBV13 with TRBJ1-3; 8 bases are shared with TRBD1. V shed 3 bases and J 4 bases; nucleotides not matched to a gene: 5. Germline CDR1 PRHDT, CDR2 FYEKMQ (reference sequence). CDR3 length: 15 amino acids.

The rearrangement uses TRBV9 and TRBJ2-1; TRBD2 matches at 10 bases. Germline loops: CDR1 SGDLS, CDR2 YYNGEE. This CDR3 comprises 14 residues. The V gene end was trimmed by 3 bases and the J gene end by 8 bases; junction bases not matched to a gene: 5. CDR3 protein: CASSATGTSDEQFF. CDR3 DNA sequence: TGTGCCAGCAGCGCAACCGGGACTAGCGATGAGCAGTTCTTC.

The gene calls are TRBV27 and TRBJ2-7; D might be TRBD2 (5 bases). The germline V gene encodes CDR1 MNHEY and CDR2 SMNVEV (reference sequence). With 4 bases removed from V and 5 bases from J, the gap between germline ends came to 12 bases. CDR3 length: 13 amino acids. In DNA, the CDR3 is TGTGCCAGCAGTTCAGGACGAGGGCACGAGCAGTACTTC. Protein: CASSSGRGHEQYF.

The V gene is TRBV27, the J gene TRBJ2-3, with a possible D match to TRBD1 (6 bases). The CDR3 extends over 15 amino acids. Looked up from germline, CDR1 is MNHEY and CDR2 is SMNVEV (reference sequence). The ends were cut back, 7 bases at V and 1 base at J, with 15 bases in the middle. CDR3 residues: CASTFSWTGTDTQYF. The CDR3, as DNA: TGTGCCAGCACCTTCTCCTGGACAGGCACAGATACGCAGTATTTT.

This clone showed up just once. This chain links TRBV14 with TRBJ2-5, with D possibly matching TRBD2 (5 bases). Germline CDR1 is SGHDN and CDR2 is FVKESK. V was trimmed by 8 bases and J by 3 bases, leaving 13 bases between them. The CDR3 length is 13 residues. The CDR3, as DNA: TGTGCCAGCCTCCACGAGAGGGAAGAGACCCAGTACTTC. It specifies CASLHEREETQYF.

This clone was seen a single time. CDR3 loop: CASSYGTRGNTEAFF. The CDR3 nucleotides are TGTGCCAGCAGTTACGGGACAAGGGGAAACACTGAAGCTTTCTTT. The gene calls are TRBV6-5 and TRBJ1-1; tentatively, D is TRBD1 (6 bases). This CDR3 has 15 amino acids. Germline CDR1 and CDR2: MNHEY and SVGAGI. Trimming removed 2 bases at V and 2 bases at J, with 12 bases between.

The chain uses TRBV19 and TRBJ1-4; 7 bases map to TRBD1. The germline CDR1 and CDR2 sequences are LNHDA and SQIVND (reference sequence). V lost 7 bases to trimming and J lost 4 bases; unmatched junction nucleotides: 6. This CDR3 has 14 amino acids. CDR3: CASTQTGRNEKLFF. CDR3 DNA: TGTGCCAGTACCCAGACAGGGCGTAATGAAAAACTGTTTTTT.

V usage is TRBV5-8 and J usage is TRBJ2-5, with TRBD2 matching 13 bases. The germline CDR1 and CDR2 sequences are SGHTS and YDEGEE. The CDR3 runs to 16 residues. V dropped 3 bases and J dropped 5; count of bases not matched to a gene: 7. The CDR3 DNA reads TGTGCCAGCAGCTCGGGACTAGCGGGGACCTGGGAGACCCAGTACTTC. It specifies CASSSGLAGTWETQYF.

The chain couples TRBV7-2 to TRBJ2-2; TRBD2 matches 9 bases. The germline gives CDR1 SGHTA, CDR2 FQGNSA. The junction had 3 bases not matched to a gene; V was cut back by 5 bases and J by 5 bases. This CDR3 is built from 14 residues. The chain's CDR3 is CASSLAGGTGELFF. CDR3 nucleotides: TGTGCCAGCAGCCTCGCGGGGGGGACCGGGGAGCTGTTTTTT.

V is TRBV18 and J is TRBJ2-1; 8 nucleotides match TRBD1. Trimming removed 4 bases from V and 4 bases from J; junction bases left unmatched: 6. Germline assignment: CDR1 KGHSH and CDR2 LQKENI. The CDR3 is 15 residues long. The CDR3 loop reads CASSLRTGTYNEQFF. The CDR3 coding sequence is TGTGCCAGCTCACTACGGACAGGGACTTACAATGAGCAGTTCTTC.

The chain couples TRBV7-3 to TRBJ2-2; TRBD2 aligns across 11 bases. Per the germline V gene, CDR1 is SGHTA and CDR2 is FQGTGA. This CDR3 has 18 residues. The V segment lost 2 bases and the J segment 4 bases; nucleotides outside the gene matches: 9. CDR3 DNA: TGTGCCAGCAGCTTAGGGGTAGCGGGGGGGCCGCGCACCGGGGAGCTGTTTTTT. Translating gives CASSLGVAGGPRTGELFF.

The chain carries TRBV27 and TRBJ1-3; no firm D call. Germline V gives CDR1 MNHEY, CDR2 SMNVEV (reference sequence). V was clipped by 6 bases and J by 4 bases, with 16 bases between them. This CDR3 contains 15 residues. The CDR3 bases are TGTGCCAGCAGGTACGGGCCGGCGGGGGGAAACACCATATATTTT. Translating it yields CASRYGPAGGNTIYF.

The V gene is TRBV2, the J gene TRBJ1-2; D is unclear. The germline CDR1 and CDR2 sequences are SNHLY and FYNNEI. This CDR3 spans 13 amino acids. The germline V and J ends were trimmed by 3 bases and 8 bases, with 13 bases remaining between them. This CDR3 is CASSEGRLGGYTF. The DNA of the CDR3 is TGTGCCAGCAGTGAGGGCCGTCTTGGCGGCTACACCTTC.

The chain has TRBV4-1 and TRBJ2-7; 12 bases agree with TRBD2. CDR1 and CDR2 from the germline V gene are MGHRA and YSYEKL. The length of the CDR3 is 15 residues. The J segment lost 3 bases and the V segment lost 2 bases, leaving 2 bases of the junction unmatched. The CDR3: CASSQPTSGSYEQYF. The CDR3 DNA reads as TGCGCCAGCAGCCAACCGACTAGCGGGAGCTACGAGCAGTACTTC.

V usage is TRBV6-5 and J usage is TRBJ1-5, with 7 bases identical to TRBD1. Germline V lookup: CDR1 MNHEY, CDR2 SVGAGI. V lost 8 bases, J lost 6 bases, and 7 bases stayed unmatched. The CDR3 has 13 amino acids. The chain's CDR3 is CASGDRVSQPQHF. As DNA, the CDR3 is TGTGCCAGCGGCGACAGGGTTAGTCAGCCCCAGCATTTT.

The rearrangement joins TRBV5-1 to TRBJ2-1; no firm D call. Germline CDR1 is SGHRS and CDR2 is YFSETQ. The CDR3 contains 12 residues. The V end lost 3 bases, the J end lost 7 bases, and 8 bases lay between the germline ends. The CDR3 DNA is TGCGCCAGCAGCTGGGCCAGAAATGAGCAGTTCTTC. Its translation is CASSWARNEQFF.

The gene calls are TRBV11-2 and TRBJ2-3; 10 nucleotides agree with TRBD2. Germline V gene sequence: CDR1 SGHAT, CDR2 FQNNGV. The J segment lost 9 bases and the V segment lost 3 bases, leaving 6 bases of the junction unmatched. This CDR3 is 14 amino acids long. The DNA of the CDR3 is TGTGCCAGCAGCTTGATAGCGGGAGGCGAAACGCAGTATTTT. Amino acid sequence: CASSLIAGGETQYF.

The chain recombines TRBV7-9 with TRBJ2-7, with 8 positions matching TRBD2. CDR1 is SEHNR, CDR2 FQNEAQ, per germline (reference sequence). The CDR3 loop spans 15 amino acids. Trimming took 2 bases from V and 4 from J; bases not matched to a gene: 7. The CDR3 sequence: CASSLSRGGRYEQYF. Here the CDR3 DNA reads TGTGCCAGCAGCTTATCTCGCGGGGGGCGATACGAGCAGTACTTC.

The chain is built from TRBV12-5 and TRBJ1-2, with D perhaps matching TRBD1 (6 bases). Germline CDR1 reads LGHNT; CDR2 reads FRNRAP. The CDR3 loop spans 16 amino acids. With 5 bases removed from V and 8 bases from J, the gap between germline ends came to 24 bases. CDR3 coding DNA: TGTGCTAGTGGTCCCCCGGTCGCACACAGGGTGGGCGGCTACACCTTC. Residues: CASGPPVAHRVGGYTF.

This chain uses TRBV7-3 with TRBJ2-2; 8 bases are shared with TRBD1. The CDR3 loop spans 15 amino acids. The ends lost 5 bases at V and 4 bases at J; junction bases unmatched: 6. CDR1 and CDR2 from the germline V gene are SGHTA and FQGTGA. The CDR3 loop is CASSLGQGRTGELFF. DNA of the CDR3: TGTGCCAGCAGCCTCGGACAGGGTCGCACCGGGGAGCTGTTTTTT. Looking up the rest from reference TRBV7-3 and TRBJ2-2 gives the full variable domain: GAGVSQTPSNKVTEKGKYVELRCDPISGHTALYWYRQSLGQGPEFLIYFQGTGAADDSGLPNDRFFAVRPEGSVSTLKIQRTERGDSAVYLCASSLGQGRTGELFFGEGSRLTVL.

The rearrangement links TRBV6-6 to TRBJ1-2; D is unclear. The ends were cut back, 5 bases at V and 2 bases at J, with 18 bases in the middle. The CDR3 length is 16 residues. Per the germline V gene, CDR1 is MNHNY and CDR2 is SVGAGI (reference sequence). CDR3 coding DNA: TGTGCCAGCAGTACCCTTACGTGGGAGTCAAACTATGGCTACACCTTC. It translates to CASSTLTWESNYGYTF.